This TCR beta chain appears in the sequencing data of a study of human T cells and chemical hapten exposure. General observations from the study: TCRs exceeding a frequency of 1 in 1000 stayed unchanged under DPC sensitization.

TCRdb reprocessed the 5' RACE reads via MiXCR and lists one record per CDR3 protein. The repertoire holds some 150,000 distinct CDR3 sequences, with around 4.1% as singletons. Trimming cost V 0 bases and J 0 bases, with 5 bases left between them. Germline CDR1 is LGHNA and CDR2 is YSLEER. The CDR3 has 15 amino acids. This clonotype came up many times. Its antigen is not identified. Someone pulled total RNA out of unfractionated whole blood. The chain links TRBV4-3 to TRBJ1-4, with D unresolved. The source of this sequence is a female donor in good health. CDR3 in DNA: TGCGCCAGCAGCCAAGACCGCGCAACTAATGAAAAACTGTTTTTT. Protein: CASSQDRATNEKLFF.